This T cell receptor (beta chain) appears in the sequencing data of a study of T-cell reconstitution after alpha-beta-depleted transplantation in children. The CDR3 is 11 amino acids. The V end was cut by 4 bases, the J end by 7 bases, with 7 bases between. As it was prepared, the TCRbeta library received unique molecular identifiers. TCRdb ran MiXCR on the PCR reads and lists one entry per CDR3 protein. This sample yields approximately 520,000 distinct CDR3 sequences, of which 30% to 35% are seen a single time; 2% to 3% belongs to the top ten. This clonotype was counted a few times. This TCR was recovered from a human donor who donated a stem cell graft to a child with aplastic anemia. The rearrangement joins TRBV12-3 or TRBV12-4 to TRBJ1-2; D is unresolved. This sample comprised PBMCs from the stem cell graft donor, obtained from the stem cell graft. DNA of the CDR3: TGTGCCAGCAGTTCGCTCCCTGGCTACACCTTC. This gives the protein CASSSLPGYTF.